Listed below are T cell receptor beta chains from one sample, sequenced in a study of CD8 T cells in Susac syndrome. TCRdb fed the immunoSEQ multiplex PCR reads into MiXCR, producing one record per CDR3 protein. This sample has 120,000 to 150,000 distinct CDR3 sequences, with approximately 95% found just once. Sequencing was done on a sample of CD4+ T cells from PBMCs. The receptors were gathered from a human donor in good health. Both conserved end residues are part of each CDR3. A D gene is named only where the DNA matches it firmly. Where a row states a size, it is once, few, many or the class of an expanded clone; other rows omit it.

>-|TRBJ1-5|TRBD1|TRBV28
TGTGCCAGCAGTTTGACAGGGGCTGATCAGCCCCAGCATTTT
CASSLTGADQPQHF
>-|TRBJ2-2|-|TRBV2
TGTGCCAGCAGTGAACTGGATACCTACGGGGAGCTGTTTTTT
CASSELDTYGELFF
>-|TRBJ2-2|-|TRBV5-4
TGTGCCAGCAGCTTGGGACTGGGGGAGCTGTTTTTT
CASSLGLGELFF
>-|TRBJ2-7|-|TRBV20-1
TGCAGTGCTAGAGATGACCGGGAAGGGTACGAGCAGTACTTC
CSARDDREGYEQYF
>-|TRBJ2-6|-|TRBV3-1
TGTGCCAGCAGTTTAGGCGCCAACGTCCTGACTTTC
CASSLGANVLTF
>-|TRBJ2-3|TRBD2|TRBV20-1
TGCAGTGCTAGAGCTAGCGGGGGCACAGATACGCAGTATTTT
CSARASGGTDTQYF
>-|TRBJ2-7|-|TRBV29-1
TGCAGCGTTGGGACAACCAACTCCTACGAGCAGTACTTC
CSVGTTNSYEQYF
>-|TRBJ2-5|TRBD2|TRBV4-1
TGCGCCAGCAGCCAAGTAGCGGGCAGAGAGACCCAGTACTTC
CASSQVAGRETQYF
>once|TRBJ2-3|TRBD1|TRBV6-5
TGTGCCAGCAGTTTCAGGCCCGCCGCCTTACAGGGGGCGGTCGGAGATACGCAGTATTTT
CASSFRPAALQGAVGDTQYF
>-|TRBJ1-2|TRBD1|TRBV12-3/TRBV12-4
TGTGCCAGCTCACCTCGCAGGGGGTCCTATGGCTACACCTTC
CASSPRRGSYGYTF
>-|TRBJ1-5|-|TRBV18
TGTGCCAGCTCACCAGAGGCAGGTCAGCCCCAGCATTTT
CASSPEAGQPQHF
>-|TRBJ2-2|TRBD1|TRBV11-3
TGTGCCAGCAGCCTCGGGACAGGGGACACCGGGGAGCTGTTTTTT
CASSLGTGDTGELFF
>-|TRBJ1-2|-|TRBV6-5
TGTGCCAGCAGTTACAGGGGAGGGACTTATGGCTACACCTTC
CASSYRGGTYGYTF
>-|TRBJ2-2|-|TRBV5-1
TGCGCCAGCAGCTACCAGCGAGGGGACACCGGGGAGCTGTTTTTT
CASSYQRGDTGELFF
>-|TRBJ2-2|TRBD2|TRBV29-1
TGCAGCGTTGCGACTAGCGGTTACACCGGGGAGCTGTTTTTT
CSVATSGYTGELFF
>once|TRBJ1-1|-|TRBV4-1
TGCGCCAGCAGCCAAGACCGACAGGCAGCAAACACTGAAGCTTTCTTT
CASSQDRQAANTEAFF
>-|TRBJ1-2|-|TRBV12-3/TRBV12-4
TGTGCCAGCACCCCTGAACAACTTAACTATGGCTACACCTTC
CASTPEQLNYGYTF
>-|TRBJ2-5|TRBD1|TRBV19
TGTGCCAGTAGTATCAGGACAGGGCCCCAAGAGACCCAGTACTTC
CASSIRTGPQETQYF
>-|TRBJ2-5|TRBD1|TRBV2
TGTGCCACCAAGGGGGCGTACCAAGAGACCCAGTACTTC
CATKGAYQETQYF
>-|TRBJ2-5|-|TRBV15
TGTGCCACCAGCTCCCCTCGGGAGACCCAGTACTTC
CATSSPRETQYF
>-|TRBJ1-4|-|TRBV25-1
TGTGCCAGCAGTCCGACCCCCGGCGGTAATGAAAAACTGTTTTTT
CASSPTPGGNEKLFF
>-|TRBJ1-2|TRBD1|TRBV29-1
TGCAGCGTTGATAGACAGGGGAGCCCTGACTATGGCTACACCTTC
CSVDRQGSPDYGYTF
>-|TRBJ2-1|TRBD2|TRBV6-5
TGTGCCAGCAGTTACTCGGAGCTGACTAGCGGGAGGTTTAGGGACAATGAGCAGTTCTTC
CASSYSELTSGRFRDNEQFF
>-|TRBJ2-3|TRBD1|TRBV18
TGTGCCAGCTCACCAGGACAGGGAGAGGGCACAGATACGCAGTATTTT
CASSPGQGEGTDTQYF
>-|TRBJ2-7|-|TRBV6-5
TGTGCCAGCAGTCGGACTGCCCCCTACGAGCAGTACTTC
CASSRTAPYEQYF
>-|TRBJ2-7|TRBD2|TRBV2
TGTGCCAGCAGTGCAAGACTAGCGGGAGTACGCTACGAGCAGTACTTC
CASSARLAGVRYEQYF
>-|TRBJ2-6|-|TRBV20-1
TGCAGTGCTATCTACCCAGGTACTGGGGCCAACGTCCTGACTTTC
CSAIYPGTGANVLTF
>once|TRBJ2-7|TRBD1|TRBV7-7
TGTGCTAGCAGCTTAGCAGAGGACAGGGCCGAGCAGTACTTC
CASSLAEDRAEQYF
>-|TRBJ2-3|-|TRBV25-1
TGTGCCACTCGACTTGGAGGGGTAGATACGCAGTATTTT
CATRLGGVDTQYF
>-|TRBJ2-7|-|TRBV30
TGTGCCTGGAAAAAGGACCGCCTATCCTACGAGCAGTACTTC
CAWKKDRLSYEQYF
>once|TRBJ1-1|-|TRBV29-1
TGCAGCGGGGGACCCGCGAACACTGAAGCTTTCTTT
CSGGPANTEAFF
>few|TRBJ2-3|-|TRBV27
TGTGCCAGCCGGGGGTCCGGCACAGATACGCAGTATTTT
CASRGSGTDTQYF
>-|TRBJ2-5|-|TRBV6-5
TGTGCCAGCAGTATACAGGGCGGGGAGACCCAGTACTTC
CASSIQGGETQYF
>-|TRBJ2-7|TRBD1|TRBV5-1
TGCGCCAGCAGCTTGGGATCGACAGGGTCCGGGTACGAGCAGTACTTC
CASSLGSTGSGYEQYF
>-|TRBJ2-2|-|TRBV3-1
TGTGCCAGCAGCCAAGAAGGCGGGGCTGACACCGGGGAGCTGTTTTTT
CASSQEGGADTGELFF
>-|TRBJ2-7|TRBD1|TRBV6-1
TGTGCCAGCAGCTGGGACAGGGGAAGCTCCTACGAGCAGTACTTC
CASSWDRGSSYEQYF
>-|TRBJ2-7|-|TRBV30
TGTGCCTGGAGTGTACTAGGAGTTGAGCAGTACTTC
CAWSVLGVEQYF
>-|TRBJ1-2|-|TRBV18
TGTGCCAGCTCGACCAGTCCCGGAGGAAGCGATGGCTACACCTTC
CASSTSPGGSDGYTF
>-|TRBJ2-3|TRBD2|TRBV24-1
TGTGCCACCAGTGACCCCCGTCCTAGCGGAACAGATACGCAGTATTTT
CATSDPRPSGTDTQYF
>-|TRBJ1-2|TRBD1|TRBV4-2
TGTGCCAGCAGCCAAGATCCGACAGGGGGGTACTATGGCTACACCTTC
CASSQDPTGGYYGYTF